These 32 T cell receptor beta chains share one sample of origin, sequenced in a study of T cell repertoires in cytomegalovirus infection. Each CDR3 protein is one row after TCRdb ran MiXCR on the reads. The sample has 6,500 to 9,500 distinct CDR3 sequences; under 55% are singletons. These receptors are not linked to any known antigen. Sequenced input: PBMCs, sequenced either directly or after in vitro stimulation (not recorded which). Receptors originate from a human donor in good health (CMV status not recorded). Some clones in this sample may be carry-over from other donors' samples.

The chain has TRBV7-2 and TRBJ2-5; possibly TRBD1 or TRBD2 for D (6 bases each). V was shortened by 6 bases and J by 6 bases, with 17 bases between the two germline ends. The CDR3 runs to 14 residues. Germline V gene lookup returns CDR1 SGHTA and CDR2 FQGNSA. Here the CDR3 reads CASSPSGAVKTQYF. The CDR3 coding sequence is TGTGCCAGCAGTCCCTCGGGGGCTGTCAAGACCCAGTACTTC.

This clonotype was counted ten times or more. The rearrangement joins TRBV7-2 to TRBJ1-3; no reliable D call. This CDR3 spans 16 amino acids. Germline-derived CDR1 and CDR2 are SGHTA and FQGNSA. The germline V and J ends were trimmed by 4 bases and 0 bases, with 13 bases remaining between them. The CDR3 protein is CASSSPILPSGNTIYF. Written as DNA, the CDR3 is TGTGCCAGCAGCTCCCCTATTCTCCCCTCTGGAAACACCATATATTTT.

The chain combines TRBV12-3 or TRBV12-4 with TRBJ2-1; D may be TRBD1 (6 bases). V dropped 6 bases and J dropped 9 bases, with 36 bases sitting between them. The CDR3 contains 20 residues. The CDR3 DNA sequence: TGTGCCAGCAGCTCCATAAGCCTCCGTGGGGGAGACAGGTCCTACCCTGAGCAGTTCTTC. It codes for CASSSISLRGGDRSYPEQFF.

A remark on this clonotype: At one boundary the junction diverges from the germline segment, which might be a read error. In nucleotides, the CDR3 is TGTGCCATCACTGAGTCGGAACAGGGGAGTTACGAGACTCGCAATCATCCCCAGCATTTT. Amino acid sequence: CAITESEQGSYETRNHPQHF. The V and J genes are TRBV10-3 and TRBJ1-5, with TRBD1 identical over 7 bases. Looked up from germline, CDR1 is ENHRY and CDR2 is SYGVKD. The CDR3 covers 20 residues.

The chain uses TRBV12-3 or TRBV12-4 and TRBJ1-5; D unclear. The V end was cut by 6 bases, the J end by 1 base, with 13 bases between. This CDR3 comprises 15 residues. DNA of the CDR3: TGTGCCAGCAGCACGTTGACGGCAAGCAATCAGCCCCAGCATTTT. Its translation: CASSTLTASNQPQHF.

CDR3 nucleotides: TGTGCCAGCCGTCAGGAGGTGACCAGGGGTCCATACCATCAGCCCCAGCATTTT. This codes for CASRQEVTRGPYHQPQHF. This sequence joins TRBV12-3 or TRBV12-4 and TRBJ1-5; tentative D call: TRBD1 (6 bases). The CDR3 loop spans 18 amino acids. The V end lost 8 bases, the J end lost 5 bases, and 28 bases lay between the germline ends.

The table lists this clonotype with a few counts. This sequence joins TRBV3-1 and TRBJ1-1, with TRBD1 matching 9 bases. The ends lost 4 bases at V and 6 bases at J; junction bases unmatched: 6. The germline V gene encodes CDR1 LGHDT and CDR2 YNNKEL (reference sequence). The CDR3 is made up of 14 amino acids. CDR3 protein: CASSPPDRGAEAFF. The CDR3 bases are TGTGCCAGCAGCCCTCCGGACAGGGGCGCTGAAGCTTTCTTT.

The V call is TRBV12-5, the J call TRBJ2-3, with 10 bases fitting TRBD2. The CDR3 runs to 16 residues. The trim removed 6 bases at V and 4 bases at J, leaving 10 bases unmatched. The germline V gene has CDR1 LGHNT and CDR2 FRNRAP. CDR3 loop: CASGSSLAGVPDTQYF. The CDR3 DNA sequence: TGTGCTAGTGGATCCAGCCTAGCGGGAGTTCCAGATACGCAGTATTTT.

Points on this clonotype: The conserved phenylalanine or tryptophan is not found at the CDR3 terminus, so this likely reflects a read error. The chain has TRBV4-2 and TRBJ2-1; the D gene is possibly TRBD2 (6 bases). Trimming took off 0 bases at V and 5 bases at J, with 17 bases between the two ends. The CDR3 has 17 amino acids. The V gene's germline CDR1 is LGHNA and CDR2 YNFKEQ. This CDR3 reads CASSQDSSSVGNNEQFC. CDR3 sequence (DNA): TGTGCCAGCAGCCAAGATTCCTCTAGCGTTGGAAACAATGAGCAGTTCTGC.

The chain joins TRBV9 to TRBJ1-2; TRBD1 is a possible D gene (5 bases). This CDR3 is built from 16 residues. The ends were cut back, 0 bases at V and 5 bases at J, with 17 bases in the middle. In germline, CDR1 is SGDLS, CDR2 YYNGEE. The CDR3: CASSVEEKGTRYGYTF. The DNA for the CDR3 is TGTGCCAGCAGCGTAGAGGAGAAGGGGACCCGATATGGCTACACCTTC.

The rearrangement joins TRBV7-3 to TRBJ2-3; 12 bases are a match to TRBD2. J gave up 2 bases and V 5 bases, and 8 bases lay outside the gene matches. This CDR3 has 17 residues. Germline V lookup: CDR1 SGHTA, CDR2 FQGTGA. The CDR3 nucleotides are TGTGCCAGCAGCCTAAGGACTAGCGGGACGATCACAGATACGCAGTATTTT. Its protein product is CASSLRTSGTITDTQYF.

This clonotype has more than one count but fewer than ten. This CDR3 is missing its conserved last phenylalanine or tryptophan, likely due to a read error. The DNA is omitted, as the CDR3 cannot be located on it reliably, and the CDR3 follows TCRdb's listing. CDR3 sequence: CASHGDTQSL. This chain links TRBV27 with TRBJ2-3. Germline V lookup: CDR1 MNHEY, CDR2 SMNVEV (reference sequence). The CDR3 is made up of 10 amino acids, end residues included.

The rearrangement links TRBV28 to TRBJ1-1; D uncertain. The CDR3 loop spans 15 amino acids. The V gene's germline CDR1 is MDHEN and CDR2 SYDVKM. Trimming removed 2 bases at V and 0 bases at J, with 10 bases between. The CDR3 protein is CASSLEIAMNTEAFF. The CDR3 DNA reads TGTGCCAGCAGTTTAGAGATAGCAATGAACACTGAAGCTTTCTTT.

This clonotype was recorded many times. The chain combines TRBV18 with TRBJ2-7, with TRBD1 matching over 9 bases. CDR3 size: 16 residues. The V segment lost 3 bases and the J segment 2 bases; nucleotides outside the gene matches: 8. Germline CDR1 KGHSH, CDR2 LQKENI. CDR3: CASSPWDRANPYEQYF. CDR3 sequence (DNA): TGTGCCAGCTCACCCTGGGACAGGGCGAACCCCTACGAGCAGTACTTC.

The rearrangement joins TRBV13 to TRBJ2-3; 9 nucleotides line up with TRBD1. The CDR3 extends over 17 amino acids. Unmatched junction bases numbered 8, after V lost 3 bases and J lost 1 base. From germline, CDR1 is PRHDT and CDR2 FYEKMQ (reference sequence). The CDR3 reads CASSFPKTGGGTDTQYF. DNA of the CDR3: TGTGCCAGCAGCTTCCCAAAGACAGGGGGAGGCACAGATACGCAGTATTTT.

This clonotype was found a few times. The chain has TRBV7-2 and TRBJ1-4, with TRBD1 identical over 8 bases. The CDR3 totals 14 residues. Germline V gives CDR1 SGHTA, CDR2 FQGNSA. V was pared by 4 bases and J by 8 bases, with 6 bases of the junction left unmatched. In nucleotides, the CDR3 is TGTGCCAGCAGCTCCAGGGGGCTGGAAGAAAAACTGTTTTTT. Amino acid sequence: CASSSRGLEEKLFF.

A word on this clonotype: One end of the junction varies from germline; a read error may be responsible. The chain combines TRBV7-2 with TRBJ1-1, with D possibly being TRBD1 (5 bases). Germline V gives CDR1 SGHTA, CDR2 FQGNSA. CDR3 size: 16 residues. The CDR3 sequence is CASSVDSRGSNTEDFF. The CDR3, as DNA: TGTGCAAGCAGCGTAGATTCTAGGGGCTCGAACACTGAAGATTTCTTT.

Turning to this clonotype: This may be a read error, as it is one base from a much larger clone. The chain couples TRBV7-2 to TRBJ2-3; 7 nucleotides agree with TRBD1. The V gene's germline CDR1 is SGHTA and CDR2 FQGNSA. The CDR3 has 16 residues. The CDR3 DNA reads TGTGCCAGCAGCTCTGGACAGGAACTTAGCACAGATACGCAGTCTTTT. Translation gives CASSSGQELSTDTQSF.

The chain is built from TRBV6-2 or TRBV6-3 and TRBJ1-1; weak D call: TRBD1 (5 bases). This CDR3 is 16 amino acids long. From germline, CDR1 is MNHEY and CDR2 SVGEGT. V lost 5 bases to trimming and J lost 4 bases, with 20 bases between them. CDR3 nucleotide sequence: TGTGCCAGCAGTCTCCTAGGGGCGGGAGGTGGCACTGAAGCTTTCTTT. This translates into CASSLLGAGGGTEAFF.

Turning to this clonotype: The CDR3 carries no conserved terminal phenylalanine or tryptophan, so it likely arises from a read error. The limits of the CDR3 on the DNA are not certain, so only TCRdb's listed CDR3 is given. The CDR3: CATGLRQGTHQPQPC. V is TRBV6-5 and J is TRBJ1-5; the DNA was not compared with TRBD1, the D call given in the table. From germline, CDR1 is MNHEY and CDR2 SVGAGI. Both ends counted, the CDR3 spans 15 residues.

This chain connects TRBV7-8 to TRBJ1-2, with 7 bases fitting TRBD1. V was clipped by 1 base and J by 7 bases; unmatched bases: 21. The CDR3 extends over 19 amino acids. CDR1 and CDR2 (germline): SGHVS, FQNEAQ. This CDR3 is CASSLGDVNQTGLGIGYTF. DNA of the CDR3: TGTGCCAGCAGCTTAGGGGACGTCAATCAGACAGGGTTGGGTATTGGCTACACCTTC. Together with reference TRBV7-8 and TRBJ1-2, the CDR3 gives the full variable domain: GAGVSQSPRYKVAKRGQDVALRCDPISGHVSLFWYQQALGQGPEFLTYFQNEAQLDKSGLPSDRFFAERPEGSVSTLKIQRTQQEDSAVYLCASSLGDVNQTGLGIGYTFGSGTRLTVV.

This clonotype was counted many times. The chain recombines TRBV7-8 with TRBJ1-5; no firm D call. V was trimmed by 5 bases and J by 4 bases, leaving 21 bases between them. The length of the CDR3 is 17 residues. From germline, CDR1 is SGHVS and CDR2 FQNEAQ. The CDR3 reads CASSPVSRPRSNQPQHF. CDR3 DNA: TGTGCCAGCAGCCCAGTTAGTAGACCACGCTCGAATCAGCCCCAGCATTTT.

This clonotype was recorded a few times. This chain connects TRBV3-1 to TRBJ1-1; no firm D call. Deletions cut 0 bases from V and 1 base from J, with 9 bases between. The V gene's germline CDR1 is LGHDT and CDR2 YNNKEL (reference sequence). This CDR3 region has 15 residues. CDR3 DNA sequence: TGTGCCAGCAGCCAAGAAATGGGAGGGAACACTGAAGCTTTCTTT. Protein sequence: CASSQEMGGNTEAFF.

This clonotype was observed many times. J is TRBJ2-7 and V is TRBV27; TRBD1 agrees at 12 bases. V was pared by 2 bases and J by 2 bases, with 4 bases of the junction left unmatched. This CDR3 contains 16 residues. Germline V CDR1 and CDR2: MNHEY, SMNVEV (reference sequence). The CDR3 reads CASSLKGQGAAYEQYF. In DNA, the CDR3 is TGTGCCAGCAGTTTAAAGGGACAGGGGGCCGCCTACGAGCAGTACTTC.

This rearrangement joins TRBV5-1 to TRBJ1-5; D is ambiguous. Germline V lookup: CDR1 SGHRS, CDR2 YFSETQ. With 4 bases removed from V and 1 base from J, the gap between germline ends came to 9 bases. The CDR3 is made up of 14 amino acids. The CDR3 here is CASSAAGSNQPQHF. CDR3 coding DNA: TGCGCCAGCAGCGCTGCGGGGAGCAATCAGCCCCAGCATTTT.

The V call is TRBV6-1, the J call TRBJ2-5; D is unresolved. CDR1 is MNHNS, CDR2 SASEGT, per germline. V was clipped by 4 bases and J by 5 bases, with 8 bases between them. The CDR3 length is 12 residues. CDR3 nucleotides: TGTGCCAGCAGTGGCGAGGCGGAGACCCAGTACTTC. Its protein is CASSGEAETQYF.

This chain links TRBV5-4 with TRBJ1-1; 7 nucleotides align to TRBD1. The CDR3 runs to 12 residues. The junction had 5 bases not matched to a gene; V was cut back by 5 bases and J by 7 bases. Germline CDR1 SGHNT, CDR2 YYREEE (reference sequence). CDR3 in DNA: TGTGCCAGCAGTCGACAGGGTAGTGAAGCTTTCTTT. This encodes CASSRQGSEAFF.

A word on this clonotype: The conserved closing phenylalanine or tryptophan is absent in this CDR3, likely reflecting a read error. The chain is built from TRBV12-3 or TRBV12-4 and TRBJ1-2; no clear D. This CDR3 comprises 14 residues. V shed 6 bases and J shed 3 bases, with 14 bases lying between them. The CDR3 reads CASSDTGEHYGYTL. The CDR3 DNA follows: TGTGCCAGCAGCGATACGGGAGAGCACTATGGCTACACCTTA.

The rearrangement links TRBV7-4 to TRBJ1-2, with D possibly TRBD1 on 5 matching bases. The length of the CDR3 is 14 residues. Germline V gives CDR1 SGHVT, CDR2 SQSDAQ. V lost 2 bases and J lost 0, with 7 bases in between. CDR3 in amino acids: CASSLRGTNYGYTF. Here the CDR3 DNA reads TGTGCCAGCAGCTTACGGGGGACTAACTATGGCTACACCTTC.

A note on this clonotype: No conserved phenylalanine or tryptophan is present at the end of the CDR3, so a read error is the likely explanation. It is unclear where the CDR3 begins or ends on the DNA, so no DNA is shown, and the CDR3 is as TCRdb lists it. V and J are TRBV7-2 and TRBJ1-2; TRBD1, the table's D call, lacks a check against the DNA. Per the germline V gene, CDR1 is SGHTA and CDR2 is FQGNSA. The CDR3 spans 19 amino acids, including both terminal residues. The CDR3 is CASSLGDVTPTGLGSGFHC.

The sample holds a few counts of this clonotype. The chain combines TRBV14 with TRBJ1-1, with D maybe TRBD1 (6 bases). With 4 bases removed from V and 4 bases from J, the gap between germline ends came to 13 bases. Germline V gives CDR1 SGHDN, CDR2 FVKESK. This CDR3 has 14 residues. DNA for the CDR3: TGTGCCAGCAGCCCGCACACAGGGCGCACTGAAGCTTTCTTT. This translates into CASSPHTGRTEAFF.

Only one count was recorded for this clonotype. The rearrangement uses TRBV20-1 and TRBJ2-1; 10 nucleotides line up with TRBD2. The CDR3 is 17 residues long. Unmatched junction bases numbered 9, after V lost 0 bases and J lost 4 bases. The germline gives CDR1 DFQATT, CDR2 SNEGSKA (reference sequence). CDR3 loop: CSARDSLAGDSYNEQFF. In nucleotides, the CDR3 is TGCAGTGCTAGAGATTCGCTAGCGGGAGATTCTTACAATGAGCAGTTCTTC.